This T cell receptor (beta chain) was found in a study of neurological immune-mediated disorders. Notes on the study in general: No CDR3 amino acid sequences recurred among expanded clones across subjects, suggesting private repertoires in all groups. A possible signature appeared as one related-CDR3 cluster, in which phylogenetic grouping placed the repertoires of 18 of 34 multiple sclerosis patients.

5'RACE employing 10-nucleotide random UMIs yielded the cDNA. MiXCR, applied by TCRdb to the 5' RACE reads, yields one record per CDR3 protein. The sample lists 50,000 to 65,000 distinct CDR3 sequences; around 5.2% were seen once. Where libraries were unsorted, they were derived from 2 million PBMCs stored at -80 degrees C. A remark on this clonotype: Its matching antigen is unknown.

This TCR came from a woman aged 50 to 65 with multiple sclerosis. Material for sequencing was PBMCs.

CDR3 nucleotides: TGCAGCGTCAGGTGGGCTAAGGCCTTCCACTCCTACGAGCAGTACTTC. As protein: CSVRWAKAFHSYEQYF. V usage is TRBV29-1 and J usage is TRBJ2-7; the D is unclear. The CDR3 runs to 16 residues. Trimming removed 6 bases at V and 0 bases at J, with 21 bases between. From germline, CDR1 is SQVTM and CDR2 ANQGSEA.